This TCR beta chain was sequenced for a study of blood T cell repertoires in COVID-19. Participants were aged about 18 to 100 years from around 25 US areas. Participant reports of clinical history set cohort assignment. Cohort 3 recovery required two negative PCRs, clearance, or symptom resolution. The length of the CDR3 is 16 residues. Trimming took off 5 bases at V and 3 bases at J, with 20 bases between the two ends. Germline CDR1 and CDR2: SEHNR and FQNEAQ (reference sequence). As processed by the authors: Reference gene primer amplification yielded estimated nucleated cell counts. This table comes from immunoSEQ multiplex PCR, and its TCRdb copy is limited to in-frame clones, with some not included. The D gene and trimming were derived from the DNA, and the V and J assignments and clone size from that table. The sample comprises more than 250,000 clones, approximately 84% of which are singletons, and 8% to 13% rests with the top ten.

Sequencing input: PBMCs or T cells enriched from blood (not recorded which). This clonotype originated in a woman aged 18-30 years who had recovered from COVID-19. This sequence joins TRBV7-9 and TRBJ2-7; TRBD1 is a possible D gene (6 bases). CDR3 in amino acids: CASSPSPGQLFYEQYF. CDR3 bases: TGTGCCAGCAGCCCTTCACCGGGACAACTCTTCTACGAGCAGTACTTC.